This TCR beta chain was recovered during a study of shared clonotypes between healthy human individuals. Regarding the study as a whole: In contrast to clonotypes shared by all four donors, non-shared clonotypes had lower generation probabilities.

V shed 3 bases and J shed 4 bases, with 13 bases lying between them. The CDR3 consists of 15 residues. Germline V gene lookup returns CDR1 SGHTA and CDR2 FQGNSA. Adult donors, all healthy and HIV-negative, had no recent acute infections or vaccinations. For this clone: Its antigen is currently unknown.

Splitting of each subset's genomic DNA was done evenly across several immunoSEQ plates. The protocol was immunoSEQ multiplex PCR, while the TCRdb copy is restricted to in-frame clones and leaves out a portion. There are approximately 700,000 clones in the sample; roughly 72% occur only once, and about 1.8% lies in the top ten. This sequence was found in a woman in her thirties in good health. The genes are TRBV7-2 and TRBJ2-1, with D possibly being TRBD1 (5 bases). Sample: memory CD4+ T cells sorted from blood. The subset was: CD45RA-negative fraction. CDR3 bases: TGTGCCAGCAGCTTTGTGGGGCTAACATACAATGAGCAGTTCTTC. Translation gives CASSFVGLTYNEQFF.